Sequencing of this T cell receptor (beta chain) was carried out in a study of CD8+ T cells in alopecia areata (dated by TCRdb to between 2018 and 2020). Regarding the study in general: Treated patients were enrolled in an open-label pilot trial of oral tofacitinib, 5 to 10 mg twice daily, for moderate-to-severe alopecia areata. Tofacitinib-treated patients had biopsies at baseline and at 4 and 24 weeks of treatment, with a later scalp biopsy in several patients. Scalp clonality was compared across normal scalp (n=4), patchy alopecia areata scalp (n=8), and alopecia totalis/universalis scalp (n=8). To study T cell clonal expansion in alopecia areata, the researchers applied high-throughput TCRbeta sequencing to both the C3H/HeJ mouse model and human patients. Patients received tofacitinib for 6 to 18 months and were then followed off drug for 6 months to check for delayed response and recurrence. Scalp tissue and sorted CD4+ and CD8+ peripheral blood T cells from patchy and totalis/universalis alopecia areata patients and from healthy controls were covered by human TCRbeta sequencing. Amplification of TCRbeta CDR3 regions was done by immunoSEQ multiplex PCR using 35 Vbeta forward primers and 13 Jbeta reverse primers. The RNA source kit depended on sample type: the PAXgene miRNA kit for fixed scalp, the miRNeasy kit for PBMCs, and the RNeasy kit for mouse skin. The paper's findings and limits, for the study overall: Compared with mice, TCR sequences shared between patients were less clear, possibly partly because of HLA diversity across the patient population. Resident alphabeta T cells in normal human skin are also sequenced, complicating scalp TCR repertoire analysis, unlike mouse skin dominated by gammadelta T cells. Compared with normal scalp, lesional scalp had higher clonality and more expanded CD8+ clones, particularly in alopecia totalis/universalis, a pattern that suggests antigenic drive.

In the case of this clone: There is no known antigen for this receptor. Base qualities are missing; no much larger clone stands one base away.

The sample's time point label, decoded: baseline before oral tofacitinib. Lesional scalp punch biopsies and peripheral blood were obtained from alopecia areata patients. PBMCs were separated by density centrifugation and stained for CD3, CD4 and CD8, after which CD4+ and CD8+ T cells were sorted on a FACSAria. Libraries were built with the immunoSEQ multiplex PCR assay. To provide template for TCR sequencing, every sample had RNA extracted and reverse transcribed into cDNA. SuperScript III was used for first-strand cDNA synthesis, primed with a 2:1 mix of oligo-dT and random hexamers. A synthetic immune receptor repertoire was used to gauge amplification bias, and whatever bias remained was removed computationally. The authors' analysis ran thus. Raw reads were preprocessed to remove errors, and CDR3 was defined according to IMGT conventions as the region from the conserved cysteine to phenylalanine. Clonality was calculated as 1 minus Shannon entropy normalized by log2 of the number of productive unique TCRs. CD4 or CD8 identity of scalp clones was inferred by cross-referencing scalp TCRbeta sequences with sorted blood CD4 and CD8 repertoires. As stored in TCRdb, this immuneACCESS dataset retains in-frame rearrangements with V and J assigned. A fraction of the clones does not appear; measured against another copy, unresolved V genes explain less than half of the discrepancy, and the remainder lacks a known reason. D and trimming were read from the DNA, whereas the V and J calls and clone size are those reported in that table. In this sample the table shows around 50,000 clones, around 96% of which occur a single time. The biggest ten clones account for around a quarter of the sample.

The clonotype was recovered from a human donor with alopecia areata. The sequencing used CD8+ T cells sorted from blood, collected at week 0.

The bases are TGTGCCAGCACCCAGGGGGCGGCTAATGAAAAACTGTTTTTT. Its protein reads: CASTQGAANEKLFF. This chain joins TRBV5-6 to TRBJ1-4, with 8 bases matching TRBD1. The CDR3 contains 14 residues, cysteine and phenylalanine counted. Just CDR3 DNA is preserved here, 42 bases in frame from base 1. V is pruned by 6 bases and J by 3 bases, leaving 4 bases of the junction without a gene match. In the germline V gene, CDR1 corresponds to SGHDT and CDR2 to YYEEEE.